This T cell receptor beta chain was captured by sequencing in a study of OX40 agonist ivuxolimab in advanced cancers. Study results and limitations: CD4+ and CD8+ blood T cells expanded clonally by week 6 at 0.1 to 3.0 mg/kg.

Trimming removed 4 bases from V and 0 bases from J, with 13 bases in between. Germline V gene sequence: CDR1 SNHLY, CDR2 FYNNEI. CDR3 size: 15 residues. Clones were read by immunoSEQ multiplex PCR, and TCRdb kept only the in-frame ones, dropping some. The sample records about 54,000 clones, approximately 93% being singletons. Regarding this clone: Its matching antigen is unknown.

The rearrangement joins TRBV2 to TRBJ2-7; D might be TRBD1 or TRBD2, each matching 5 bases. Sample: CD4+ or CD8+ T cells sorted from blood, taken in a trial of the OX40 agonist ivuxolimab. This clonotype was obtained from an adult with an advanced solid tumor such as melanoma, head and neck, liver or kidney cancer. The CDR3 DNA is TGTGCCAGCAGTGCGAGGGGACGGTACTCCTACGAGCAGTACTTC. This encodes CASSARGRYSYEQYF.